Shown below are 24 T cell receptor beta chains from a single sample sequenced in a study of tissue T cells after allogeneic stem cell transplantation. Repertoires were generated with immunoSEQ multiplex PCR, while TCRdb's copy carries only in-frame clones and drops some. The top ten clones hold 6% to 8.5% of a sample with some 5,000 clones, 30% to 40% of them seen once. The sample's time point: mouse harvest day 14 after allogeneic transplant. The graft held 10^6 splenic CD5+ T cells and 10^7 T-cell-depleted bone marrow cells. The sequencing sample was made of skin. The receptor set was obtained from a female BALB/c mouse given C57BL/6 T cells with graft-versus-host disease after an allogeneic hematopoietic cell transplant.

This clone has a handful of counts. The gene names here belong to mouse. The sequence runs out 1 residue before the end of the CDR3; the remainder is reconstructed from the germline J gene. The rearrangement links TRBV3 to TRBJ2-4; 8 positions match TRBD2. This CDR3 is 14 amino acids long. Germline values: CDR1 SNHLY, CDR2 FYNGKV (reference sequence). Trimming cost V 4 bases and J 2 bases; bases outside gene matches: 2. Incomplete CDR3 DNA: TGTGCCAGCAGCTCGACTGGGGTTCAAAACACCTTGTAC. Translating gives CASSSTGVQNTLY. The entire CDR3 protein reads CASSSTGVQNTLYF.

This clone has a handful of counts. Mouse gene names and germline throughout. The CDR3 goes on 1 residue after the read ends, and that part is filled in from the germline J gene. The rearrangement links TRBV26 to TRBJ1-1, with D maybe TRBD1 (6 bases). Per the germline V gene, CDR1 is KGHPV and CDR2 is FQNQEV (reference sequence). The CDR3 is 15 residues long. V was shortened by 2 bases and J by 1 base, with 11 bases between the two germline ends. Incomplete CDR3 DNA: TGTGCCAGCAGTCTGGGGGGGCGCAGGAACACAGAAGTCTTC. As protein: CASSLGGRRNTEVF. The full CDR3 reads CASSLGGRRNTEVFF.

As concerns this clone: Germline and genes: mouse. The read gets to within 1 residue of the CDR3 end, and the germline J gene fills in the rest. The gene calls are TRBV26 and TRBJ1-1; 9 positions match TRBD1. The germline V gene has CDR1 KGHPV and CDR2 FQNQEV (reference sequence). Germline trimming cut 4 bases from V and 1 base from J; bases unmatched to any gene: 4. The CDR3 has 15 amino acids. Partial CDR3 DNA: TGTGCCAGCAGTCCGGGACAGGGACGGAACACAGAAGTCTTC. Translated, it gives CASSPGQGRNTEVF. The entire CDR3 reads CASSPGQGRNTEVFF.

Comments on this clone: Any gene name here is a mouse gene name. CDR3 in amino acids: CASSLYSSAETLYF. The covered CDR3 bases are TGTGCCAGCTCTCTCTACAGTAGTGCAGAAACGCTGTAT. The chain is built from TRBV12-2 and TRBJ2-3; D is unclear. The read stops 1 residue short of the end of the CDR3; the missing end is completed from the germline J gene. Germline lookup yields CDR1 SGHLS and CDR2 HYDKME. Deletions cut 0 bases from V and 0 bases from J, with 6 bases between. The CDR3 loop spans 14 amino acids.

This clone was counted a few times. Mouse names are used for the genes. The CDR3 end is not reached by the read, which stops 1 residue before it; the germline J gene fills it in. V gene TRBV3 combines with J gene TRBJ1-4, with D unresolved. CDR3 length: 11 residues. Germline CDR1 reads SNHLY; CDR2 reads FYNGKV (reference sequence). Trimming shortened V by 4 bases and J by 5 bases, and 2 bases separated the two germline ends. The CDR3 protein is CASSSNERLFF. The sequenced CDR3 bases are TGTGCCAGCAGCTCTAACGAAAGATTATTT.

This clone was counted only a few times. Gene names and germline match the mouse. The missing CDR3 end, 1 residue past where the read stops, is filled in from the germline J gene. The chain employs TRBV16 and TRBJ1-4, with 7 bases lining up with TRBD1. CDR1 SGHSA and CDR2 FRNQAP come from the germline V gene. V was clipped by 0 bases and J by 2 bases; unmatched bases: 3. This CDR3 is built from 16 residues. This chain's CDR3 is CASSLDGGGSNERLFF. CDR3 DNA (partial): TGTGCAAGCAGCTTAGATGGAGGGGGCTCCAACGAAAGATTATTT.

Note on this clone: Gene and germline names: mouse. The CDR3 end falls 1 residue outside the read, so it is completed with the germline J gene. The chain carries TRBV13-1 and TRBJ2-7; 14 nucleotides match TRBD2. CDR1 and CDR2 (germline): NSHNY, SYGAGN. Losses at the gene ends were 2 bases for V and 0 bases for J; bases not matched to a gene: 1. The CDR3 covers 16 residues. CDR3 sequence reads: CASSEGLGGRSYEQYF. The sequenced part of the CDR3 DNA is TGTGCCAGCAGTGAGGGACTGGGGGGGCGCTCCTATGAACAGTAC.

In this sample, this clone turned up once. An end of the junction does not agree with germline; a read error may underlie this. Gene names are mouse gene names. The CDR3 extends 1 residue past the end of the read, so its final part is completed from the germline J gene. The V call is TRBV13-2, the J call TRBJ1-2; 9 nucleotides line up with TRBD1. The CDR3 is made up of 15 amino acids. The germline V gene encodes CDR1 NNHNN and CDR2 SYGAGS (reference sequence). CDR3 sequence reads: CASSDRQGANSDYTF. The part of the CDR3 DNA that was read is TGTGCCAGCAGTGATCGACAGGGGGCAAACTCCGACTACACC.

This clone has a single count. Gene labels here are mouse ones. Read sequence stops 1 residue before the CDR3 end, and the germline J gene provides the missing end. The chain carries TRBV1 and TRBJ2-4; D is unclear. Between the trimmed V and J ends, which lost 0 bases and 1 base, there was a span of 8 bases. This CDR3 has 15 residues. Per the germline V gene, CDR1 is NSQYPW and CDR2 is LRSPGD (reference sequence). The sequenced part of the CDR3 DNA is TGCACCTGCAGTGCAGATCACCAGGGTCAAAACACCTTGTAC. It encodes CTCSADHQGQNTLY. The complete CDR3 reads CTCSADHQGQNTLYF.

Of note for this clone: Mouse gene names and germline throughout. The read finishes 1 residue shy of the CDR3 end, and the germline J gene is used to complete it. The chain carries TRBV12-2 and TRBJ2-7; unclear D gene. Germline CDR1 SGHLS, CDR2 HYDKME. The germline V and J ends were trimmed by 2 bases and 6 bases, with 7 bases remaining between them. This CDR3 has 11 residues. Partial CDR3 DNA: TGTGCCAGCTCTCAAAGGGTTGAACAGTAC. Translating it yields CASSQRVEQY. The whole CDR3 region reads CASSQRVEQYF.

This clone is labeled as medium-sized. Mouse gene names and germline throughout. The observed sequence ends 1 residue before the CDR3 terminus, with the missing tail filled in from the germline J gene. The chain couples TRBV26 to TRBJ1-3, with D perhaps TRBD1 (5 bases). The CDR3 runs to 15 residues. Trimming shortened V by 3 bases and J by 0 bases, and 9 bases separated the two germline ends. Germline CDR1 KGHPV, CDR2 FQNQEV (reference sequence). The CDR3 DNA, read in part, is TGTGCCAGCAGTCTAAGGGGTCATTCTGGAAATACGCTCTAT. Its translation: CASSLRGHSGNTLY. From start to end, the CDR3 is CASSLRGHSGNTLYF.

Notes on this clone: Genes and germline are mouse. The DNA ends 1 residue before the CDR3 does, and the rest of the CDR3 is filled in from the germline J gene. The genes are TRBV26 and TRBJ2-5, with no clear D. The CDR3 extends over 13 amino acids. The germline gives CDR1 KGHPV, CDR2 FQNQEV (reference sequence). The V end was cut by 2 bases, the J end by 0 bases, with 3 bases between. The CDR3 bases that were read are TGTGCCAGCAGTCTGGAGAACCAAGACACCCAGTAC. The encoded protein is CASSLENQDTQY. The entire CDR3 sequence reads CASSLENQDTQYF. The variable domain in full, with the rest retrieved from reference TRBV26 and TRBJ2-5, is NSKVIQTPRYLVKGQGQKAKMRCIPEKGHPVVFWYQQNKNNEFKFLINFQNQEVLQQIDMTEKRFSAECPSNSPCSLEIQSSEAGDSALYLCASSLENQDTQYFGPGTRLLVL.

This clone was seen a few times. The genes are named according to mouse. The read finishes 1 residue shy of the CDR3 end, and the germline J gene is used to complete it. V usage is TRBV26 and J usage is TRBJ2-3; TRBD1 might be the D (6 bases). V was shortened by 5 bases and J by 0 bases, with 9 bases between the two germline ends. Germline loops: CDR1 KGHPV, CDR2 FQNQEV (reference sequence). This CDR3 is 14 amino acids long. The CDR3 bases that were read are TGTGCCAGCAGTGGGGACATTAGTGCAGAAACGCTGTAT. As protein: CASSGDISAETLY. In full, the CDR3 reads CASSGDISAETLYF.

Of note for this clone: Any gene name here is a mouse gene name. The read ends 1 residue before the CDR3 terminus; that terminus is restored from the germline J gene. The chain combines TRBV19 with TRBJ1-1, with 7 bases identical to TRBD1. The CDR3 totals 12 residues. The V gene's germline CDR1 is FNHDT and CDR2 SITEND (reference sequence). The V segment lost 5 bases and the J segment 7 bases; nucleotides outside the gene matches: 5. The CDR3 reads CASSTGEGEVFF. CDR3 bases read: TGTGCCAGCAGCACAGGGGAGGGAGAAGTCTTC.

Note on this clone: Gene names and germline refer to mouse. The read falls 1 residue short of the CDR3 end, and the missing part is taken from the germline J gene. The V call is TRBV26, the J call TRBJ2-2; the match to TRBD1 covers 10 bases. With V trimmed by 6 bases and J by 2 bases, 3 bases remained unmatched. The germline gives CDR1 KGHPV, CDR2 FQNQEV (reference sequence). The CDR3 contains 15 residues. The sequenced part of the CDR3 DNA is TGTGCCAGCAGCCGGGACAGGGGTAACACCGGGCAGCTCTAC. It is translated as CASSRDRGNTGQLY. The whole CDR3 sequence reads CASSRDRGNTGQLYF.

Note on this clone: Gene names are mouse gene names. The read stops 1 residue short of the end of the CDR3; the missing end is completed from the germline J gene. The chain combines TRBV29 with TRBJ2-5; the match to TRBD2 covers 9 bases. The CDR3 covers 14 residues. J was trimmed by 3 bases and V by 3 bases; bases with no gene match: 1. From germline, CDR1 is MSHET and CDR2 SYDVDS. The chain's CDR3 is CASSFTGGQDTQYF. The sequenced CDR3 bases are TGTGCTAGCAGTTTCACTGGGGGGCAAGACACCCAGTAC.

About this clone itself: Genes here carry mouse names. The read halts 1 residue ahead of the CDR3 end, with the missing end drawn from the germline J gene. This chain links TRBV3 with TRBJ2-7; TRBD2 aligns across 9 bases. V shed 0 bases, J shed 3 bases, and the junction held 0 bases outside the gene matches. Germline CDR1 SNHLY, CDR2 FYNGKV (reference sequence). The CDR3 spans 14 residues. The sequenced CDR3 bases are TGTGCCAGCAGCTTAGCCTGGGGGGGCTATGAACAGTAC. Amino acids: CASSLAWGGYEQY. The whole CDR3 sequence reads CASSLAWGGYEQYF.

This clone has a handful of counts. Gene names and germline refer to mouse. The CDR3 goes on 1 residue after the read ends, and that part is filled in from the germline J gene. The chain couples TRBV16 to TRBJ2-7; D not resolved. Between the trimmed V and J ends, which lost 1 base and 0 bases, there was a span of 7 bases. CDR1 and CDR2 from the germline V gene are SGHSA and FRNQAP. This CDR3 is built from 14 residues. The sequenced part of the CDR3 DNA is TGTGCAAGCAGCTTAGCGGGGAGCTCCTATGAACAGTAC. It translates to CASSLAGSSYEQY. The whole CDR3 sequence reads CASSLAGSSYEQYF.

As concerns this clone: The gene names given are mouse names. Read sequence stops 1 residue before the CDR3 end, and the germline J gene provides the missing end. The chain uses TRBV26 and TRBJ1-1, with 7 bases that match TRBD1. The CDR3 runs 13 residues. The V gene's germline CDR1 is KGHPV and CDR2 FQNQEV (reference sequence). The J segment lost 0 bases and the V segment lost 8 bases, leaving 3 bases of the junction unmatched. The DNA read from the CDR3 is TGTGCCAGCGAGCAGGGGGCAAACACAGAAGTCTTC. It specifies CASEQGANTEVF. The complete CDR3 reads CASEQGANTEVFF.

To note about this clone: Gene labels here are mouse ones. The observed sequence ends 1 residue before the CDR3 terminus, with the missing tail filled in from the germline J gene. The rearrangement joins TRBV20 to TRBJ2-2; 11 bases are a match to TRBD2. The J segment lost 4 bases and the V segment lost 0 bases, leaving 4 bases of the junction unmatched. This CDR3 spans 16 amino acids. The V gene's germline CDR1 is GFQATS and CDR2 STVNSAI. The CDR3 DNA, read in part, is TGTGGTGCTAGGGAGCCGGGACTGGGGGTCACCGGGCAGCTCTAC. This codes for CGAREPGLGVTGQLY. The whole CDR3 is CGAREPGLGVTGQLYF.

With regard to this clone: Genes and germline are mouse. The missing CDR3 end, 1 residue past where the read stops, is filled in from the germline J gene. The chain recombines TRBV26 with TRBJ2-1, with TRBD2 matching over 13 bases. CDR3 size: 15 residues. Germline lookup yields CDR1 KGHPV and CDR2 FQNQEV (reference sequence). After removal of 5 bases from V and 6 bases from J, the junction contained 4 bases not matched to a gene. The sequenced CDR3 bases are TGTGCCAGCAGTTCGGACTGGGGGGGCGCTGCTGAGCAGTTC. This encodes CASSSDWGGAAEQF. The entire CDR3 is CASSSDWGGAAEQFF.

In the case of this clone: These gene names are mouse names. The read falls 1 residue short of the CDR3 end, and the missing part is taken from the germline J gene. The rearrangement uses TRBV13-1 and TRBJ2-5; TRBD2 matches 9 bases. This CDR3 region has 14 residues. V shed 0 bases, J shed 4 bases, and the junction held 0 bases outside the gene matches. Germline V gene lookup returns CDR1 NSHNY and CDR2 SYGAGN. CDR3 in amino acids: CASSDGLGEDTQYF. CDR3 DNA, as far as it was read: TGTGCCAGCAGTGATGGACTGGGGGAAGACACCCAGTAC.

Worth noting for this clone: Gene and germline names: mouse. CDR3 residues: CASSQDWGTDTQYF. CDR3 bases read: TGTGCCAGCAGTCAGGACTGGGGGACCGACACCCAGTAC. The chain is built from TRBV26 and TRBJ2-5, with 10 bases fitting TRBD2. The read stops 1 residue short of the end of the CDR3; the missing end is completed from the germline J gene. Germline V lookup: CDR1 KGHPV, CDR2 FQNQEV (reference sequence). The CDR3 is 14 residues long. Trimming took 4 bases from V and 6 from J; bases not matched to a gene: 4.

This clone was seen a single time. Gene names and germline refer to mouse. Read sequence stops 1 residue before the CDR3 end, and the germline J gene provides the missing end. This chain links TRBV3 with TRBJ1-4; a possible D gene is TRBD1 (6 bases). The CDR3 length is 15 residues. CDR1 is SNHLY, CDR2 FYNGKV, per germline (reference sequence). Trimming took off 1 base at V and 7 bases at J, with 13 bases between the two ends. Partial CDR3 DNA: TGTGCCAGCAGCTTAGGTGGGGGCAGGATCGAAAGATTATTT. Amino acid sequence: CASSLGGGRIERLF. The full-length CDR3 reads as CASSLGGGRIERLFF. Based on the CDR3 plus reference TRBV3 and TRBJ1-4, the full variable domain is GPKVLQIPSHQIIDMGQMVTLNCDPVSNHLYFYWYKQILGQQMEFLVNFYNGKVMEKSKLFKDQFSVERPDGSYFTLKIQPTALEDSAVYFCASSLGGGRIERLFFGHGTKLSVL.